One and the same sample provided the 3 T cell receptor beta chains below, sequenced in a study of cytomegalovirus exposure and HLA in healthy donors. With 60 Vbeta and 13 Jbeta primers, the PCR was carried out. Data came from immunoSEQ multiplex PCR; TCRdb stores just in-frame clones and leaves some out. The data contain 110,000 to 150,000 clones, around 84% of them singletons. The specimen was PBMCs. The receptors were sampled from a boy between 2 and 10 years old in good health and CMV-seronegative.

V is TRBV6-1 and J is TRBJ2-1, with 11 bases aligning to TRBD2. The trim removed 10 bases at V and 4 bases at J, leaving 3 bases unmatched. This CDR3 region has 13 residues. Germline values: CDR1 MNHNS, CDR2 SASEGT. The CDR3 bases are TGTGCCATCGGGACTAGCGGATACAATGAGCAGTTCTTC. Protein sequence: CAIGTSGYNEQFF.

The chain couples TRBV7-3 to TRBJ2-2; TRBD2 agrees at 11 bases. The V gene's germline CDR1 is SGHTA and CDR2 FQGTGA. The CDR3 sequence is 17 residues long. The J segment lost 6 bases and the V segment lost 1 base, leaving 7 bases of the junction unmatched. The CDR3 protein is CASSLITSGRVPGELFF. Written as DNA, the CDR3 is TGTGCCAGCAGCTTAATCACTAGCGGGAGAGTCCCCGGGGAGCTGTTTTTT.

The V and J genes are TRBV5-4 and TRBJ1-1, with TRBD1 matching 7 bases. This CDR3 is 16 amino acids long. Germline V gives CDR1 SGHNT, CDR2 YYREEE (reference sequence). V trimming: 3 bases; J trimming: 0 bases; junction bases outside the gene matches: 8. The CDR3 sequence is CASSSGQYRMNTEAFF. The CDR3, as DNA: TGTGCCAGCAGCTCGGGACAGTACAGGATGAACACTGAAGCTTTCTTT.